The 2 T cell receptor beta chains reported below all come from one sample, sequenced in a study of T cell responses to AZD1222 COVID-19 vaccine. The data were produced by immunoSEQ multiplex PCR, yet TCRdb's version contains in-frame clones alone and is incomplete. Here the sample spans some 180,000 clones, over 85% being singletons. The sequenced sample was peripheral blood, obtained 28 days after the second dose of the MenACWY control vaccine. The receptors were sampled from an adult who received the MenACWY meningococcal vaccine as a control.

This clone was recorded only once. In nucleotides, the CDR3 is TGTGCCAGTACTACCGCCCAATCTGGACGCTCTGGAAACACCATATATTTT. It is translated as CASTTAQSGRSGNTIYF. V and J are TRBV19 and TRBJ1-3, with D unresolved. V was pared by 7 bases and J by 0 bases, with 19 bases between. CDR1 and CDR2 (germline): LNHDA, SQIVND (reference sequence). The CDR3 has 17 residues.

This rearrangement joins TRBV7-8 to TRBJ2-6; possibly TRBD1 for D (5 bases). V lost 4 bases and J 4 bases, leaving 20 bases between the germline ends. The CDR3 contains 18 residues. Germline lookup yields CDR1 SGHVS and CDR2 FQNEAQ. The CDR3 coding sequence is TGTGCCAGCAGCTCCTCTTTAGGGGCAGGGTACGGGGCCAACGTCCTGACTTTC. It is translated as CASSSSLGAGYGANVLTF.